The rows below give T cell receptor beta chains drawn from one sample of a study of blood T cells in healthy people across ages. TCRdb itself ran the 5' RACE reads through MiXCR, one entry per CDR3 protein. The top ten hold 15% of the sample, which has approximately 700,000 distinct CDR3 sequences, about 34% seen once. What was sequenced was blood. These receptors all come from a woman of 80 years or more in good health. Both conserved end residues are part of each CDR3. D genes are given only for firm matches. The size field is filled for only some rows; it gives once, few, many or a size class.

D,V,J,size,CDR3,DNA
TRBD1,TRBV4-2,TRBJ1-3,.,CASSQADRAGNTIYF,TGTGCCAGCAGCCAAGCAGACAGGGCTGGAAACACCATATATTTT
TRBD2,TRBV19,TRBJ2-3,many,CASSIRLAGVTDTQYF,TGTGCCAGTAGTATCAGACTAGCGGGGGTCACAGATACGCAGTATTTT
TRBD2,TRBV19,TRBJ2-1,few,CASRWRLAGHNEQFF,TGTGCCAGTCGCTGGAGACTAGCGGGGCACAATGAGCAGTTCTTC
.,TRBV7-9,TRBJ1-2,few,CASSPNVVGGGDGYTF,TGTGCCAGCAGCCCAAACGTGGTAGGAGGGGGAGATGGCTACACCTTC
.,TRBV7-9,TRBJ2-1,many,CASSSRGNPYNEQFF,TGTGCCAGCAGCTCACGGGGAAACCCGTACAATGAGCAGTTCTTC
.,TRBV6-2/TRBV6-3,TRBJ1-2,many,CASKETANYGYTF,TGTGCCAGCAAAGAGACAGCGAACTATGGCTACACCTTC
.,TRBV21-1,TRBJ1-2,few,CASSPSRGASNYGYTF,TGTGCCAGCAGCCCCTCCAGGGGGGCCTCTAACTATGGCTACACCTTC
TRBD1,TRBV29-1,TRBJ2-1,many,CSVDGQGAKHNEQFF,TGCAGCGTGGACGGACAGGGTGCGAAACACAATGAGCAGTTCTTC
TRBD2,TRBV28,TRBJ2-5,many,CASSLSGLAGAIQETQYF,TGTGCCAGCAGTCTTTCAGGACTAGCGGGGGCTATTCAAGAGACCCAGTACTTC
TRBD2,TRBV7-2,TRBJ2-1,few,CASSKGLAGDRNEQFF,TGTGCCAGCAGCAAGGGACTAGCGGGAGATCGCAATGAGCAGTTCTTC
TRBD1,TRBV7-9,TRBJ2-4,once,CASSLGAGTASIQYF,TGTGCCAGCAGCTTAGGGGCCGGGACAGCTTCCATTCAGTACTTC
.,TRBV7-8,TRBJ2-5,many,CASSSAASGGLQYF,TGTGCCAGCAGTTCAGCGGCCAGTGGGGGCTTGCAGTACTTC
.,TRBV12-3/TRBV12-4,TRBJ1-2,.,CASSREVGSNYGYTF,TGTGCCAGCAGCCGGGAGGTGGGTTCGAACTATGGCTACACCTTC
.,TRBV7-8,TRBJ1-2,many,CASSSSLRAVYGYTF,TGTGCCAGCAGCTCCTCCCTTCGGGCGGTCTATGGCTACACCTTC
.,TRBV24-1,TRBJ2-5,.,CATSDPRTDLKETQYF,TGTGCCACCAGTGACCCGCGGACAGATCTTAAAGAGACCCAGTACTTC
TRBD1,TRBV19,TRBJ2-5,few,CASRSGQGVGETQYF,TGTGCCAGTAGAAGCGGACAGGGAGTGGGAGAGACCCAGTACTTC
.,TRBV5-1,TRBJ2-5,many,CASSLGGRRGKETQYF,TGCGCCAGCAGCTTGGGTGGTCGGCGGGGAAAAGAGACCCAGTACTTC
TRBD2,TRBV4-1,TRBJ2-1,.,CASSQPGTSSYNEQFF,TGCGCCAGCAGCCAGCCCGGGACTAGCTCCTACAATGAGCAGTTCTTC
.,TRBV3-1,TRBJ2-4,many,CASSRNSGGVAKNIQYF,TGTGCCAGCAGCCGGAATTCAGGAGGGGTAGCCAAAAACATTCAGTACTTC
TRBD1,TRBV27,TRBJ2-7,many,CASSPISPGQGWYEQYF,TGTGCCAGCAGTCCTATCTCTCCGGGACAGGGTTGGTACGAGCAGTACTTC
TRBD1,TRBV5-1,TRBJ2-1,.,CASSPGTGGTYNEQFF,TGCGCCAGCAGCCCCGGGACAGGGGGAACCTACAATGAGCAGTTCTTC
.,TRBV7-2,TRBJ2-7,.,CASSPVSRYEQYF,TGTGCCAGCAGCCCCGTTTCCCGCTACGAGCAGTACTTC
TRBD1,TRBV7-6,TRBJ1-2,.,CASSLFRGLGYTF,TGTGCCAGCAGCTTATTCAGGGGGCTTGGCTACACCTTC
.,TRBV3-1,TRBJ2-7,many,CASSSRGARPSSYEQYF,TGTGCCAGCAGCTCAAGAGGGGCCCGACCCAGTTCCTACGAGCAGTACTTC
TRBD1,TRBV29-1,TRBJ1-4,many,CSAVGTGLGKLFF,TGCAGCGCTGTGGGGACAGGGTTAGGAAAACTGTTTTTT
TRBD2,TRBV3-1,TRBJ2-3,many,CASSHERGGTDTQYF,TGTGCCAGCAGCCACGAGCGGGGGGGCACAGATACGCAGTATTTT
TRBD1,TRBV10-2,TRBJ2-5,many,CASSGQGARETQYF,TGCGCCAGCAGTGGACAGGGGGCGCGGGAGACCCAGTACTTC
.,TRBV7-2,TRBJ2-1,many,CASRLGGAYNEQFF,TGTGCCAGCAGACTAGGTGGTGCGTACAATGAGCAGTTCTTC
.,TRBV4-1,TRBJ1-4,.,CASSADSTNEKLFF,TGCGCCAGCAGCGCCGATAGTACTAATGAAAAACTGTTTTTT
.,TRBV7-3,TRBJ2-2,few,CASSREGGHTGELFF,TGTGCCAGCAGCCGCGAGGGGGGCCACACCGGGGAGCTGTTTTTT
TRBD2,TRBV20-1,TRBJ2-5,.,CSARDWLAGGLQETQYF,TGCAGTGCTAGAGATTGGTTAGCGGGGGGCCTCCAAGAGACCCAGTACTTC
.,TRBV7-9,TRBJ2-7,few,CASSQTELGEQYF,TGTGCCAGCAGCCAGACAGAGTTGGGCGAGCAGTACTTC
TRBD2,TRBV5-6,TRBJ2-3,few,CASSLPSGESTDTQYF,TGTGCCAGCAGCTTGCCTAGCGGGGAGAGCACAGATACGCAGTATTTT
.,TRBV30,TRBJ1-5,.,CAWSAQVGVAQHF,TGTGCCTGGAGTGCCCAGGTTGGGGTGGCCCAGCATTTT
TRBD1,TRBV10-3,TRBJ1-2,many,CAISVGTGPGGYTF,TGTGCCATCAGTGTCGGGACAGGGCCCGGAGGCTACACCTTC
TRBD1,TRBV6-5,TRBJ1-1,.,CATSRDSANTEAFF,TGTGCCACCTCTCGGGACAGCGCGAACACTGAAGCTTTCTTT
TRBD1,TRBV12-3/TRBV12-4,TRBJ1-3,.,CASSSDRNSGNTIYF,TGTGCCAGCAGCTCGGACAGGAACTCTGGAAACACCATATATTTT
.,TRBV25-1,TRBJ2-1,.,CASSRKDGVYNEQFF,TGTGCCAGCAGCCGCAAGGACGGGGTCTACAATGAGCAGTTCTTC
.,TRBV7-3,TRBJ2-5,few,CASSSMRTGEGYQETQYF,TGTGCCAGCAGCTCCATGCGAACGGGAGAGGGGTACCAAGAGACCCAGTACTTC
.,TRBV14,TRBJ2-7,.,CASSPTIGATVSSYEQYF,TGTGCCAGCAGCCCAACTATCGGGGCAACCGTTAGCTCCTACGAGCAGTACTTC
.,TRBV5-1,TRBJ1-5,many,CASSLLGADQPQHF,TGCGCCAGCAGCTTGCTGGGGGCTGATCAGCCCCAGCATTTT
TRBD1,TRBV7-6,TRBJ2-7,many,CASSPSDRAPGYEQYF,TGTGCCAGCAGCCCCTCCGACAGGGCTCCAGGTTACGAGCAGTACTTC
TRBD2,TRBV6-2/TRBV6-3,TRBJ2-7,.,CASRMTSGSNNEQYF,TGTGCCAGCAGAATGACTAGCGGGAGTAACAATGAGCAGTACTTC
TRBD2,TRBV2,TRBJ2-5,many,CASTGLAGGPEETQYF,TGTGCCAGCACCGGACTAGCGGGGGGTCCCGAAGAGACCCAGTACTTC
.,TRBV7-9,TRBJ1-2,.,CASSLEGRPDYGYTF,TGTGCCAGCAGCTTAGAGGGGCGCCCGGACTATGGCTACACCTTC
TRBD2,TRBV7-6,TRBJ2-7,few,CASSNSGGLVYEQYF,TGTGCCAGCAGCAATAGCGGGGGGCTAGTATATGAGCAGTACTTC
.,TRBV18,TRBJ1-6,.,CASSPVGPDNSPLHF,TGTGCCAGCTCACCAGTAGGGCCCGACAATTCACCCCTCCACTTT
.,TRBV6-6,TRBJ2-7,many,CASSSTGYREQYF,TGTGCCAGCAGTTCCACAGGGTACCGCGAGCAGTACTTC
.,TRBV4-1,TRBJ2-2,.,CASSPGPLSGNTGELFF,TGCGCCAGCAGTCCGGGTCCTCTTTCGGGCAACACCGGGGAGCTGTTTTTT
TRBD2,TRBV7-2,TRBJ2-3,many,CASSFVSGGATDTQYF,TGTGCCAGCAGCTTTGTTAGCGGGGGGGCCACAGATACGCAGTATTTT